Sequencing of this T cell receptor (beta chain) was carried out in a study of T-cell memory formation after mild COVID-19. V was shortened by 6 bases and J by 7 bases, with 12 bases between the two germline ends. This CDR3 is 13 amino acids long. It was 5'RACE with constant-segment primers that produced the TCR alpha and TCR beta cDNA libraries, which carried sample barcodes and UMIs. Using its own MiXCR run on the 5' RACE reads, TCRdb lists one record per CDR3 protein. This table has around 320,000 distinct CDR3 sequences, approximately 27% appearing once. Findings of the study overall: Largely, contracting CD4+ clones fell within CM and EM, and contracting CD8+ clones within EMRA. Pre-infection memory harbored some responding clones, suggesting cross-reactive memory joined. Clones that contracted from day 15 to 85 were balanced CD4/CD8, while later expanders leaned CD4+.

Comment on this clonotype: What it binds is unknown.

The receptor comes from an adult woman who had mild COVID-19 (a few samples of this study predate the infection). Cell type and time point are not known. V gene TRBV12-3 or TRBV12-4 combines with J gene TRBJ1-4, with D possibly being TRBD1 (6 bases). Source material: PBMCs or a T cell subset sorted from them (not recorded which). CDR3 residues: CASRGGVSEKLFF. The CDR3, as DNA: TGTGCCAGCAGGGGGGGCGTGAGTGAAAAACTGTTTTTT.